This paragraph covers one TCR beta chain sequence. In the study's own analysis: Amplifying reference gene primers gave estimates of nucleated cell counts. Some clones are missing from TCRdb's copy, which holds only in-frame ones; the method was immunoSEQ multiplex PCR. The V and J calls and clone size were taken over from that table, and D and trimming were inferred from the DNA. Among over 120,000 clones listed, 75% to 90% were seen once. From germline, CDR1 is LGHNA and CDR2 YNFKEQ. The CDR3 has 17 residues. Between the trimmed V and J ends, which lost 3 bases and 5 bases, there was a span of 17 bases. The data were obtained in a study of blood T cell repertoires in COVID-19.

The rearrangement uses TRBV4-2 and TRBJ1-6; D not resolved. This TCR came from a human donor in a cohort sampled during active COVID-19. The sequenced material came from peripheral blood. CDR3: CASSQRVGGPNNSPLHF. DNA of the CDR3: TGTGCCAGCAGCCAGAGGGTGGGTGGGCCGAATAATTCACCCCTCCACTTT.